One sample yielded the 11 T cell receptor beta chains listed below, sequenced in a study of shared clonotypes between healthy human individuals (dated by TCRdb to 2020 to 2022). Library preparation used the immunoSEQ multiplex PCR assay. TCRdb took over this immuneACCESS table, retaining in-frame rearrangements with V and J assigned. Such tables are incomplete; in checked studies, under half of the missing clones stem from an unresolved V gene, and the remainder is unexplained. The sample profile shows more than 2 million clones; 85% to 95% of them were found once. Together, the top ten hold roughly 0.13% of the sample. The sequencing input was naive CD4+ T cells sorted from blood. The cell subset or site label here, explained by the study, means: CD45RA+ positively selected. These TCRs come from a man in his late teens or twenties in good health.

V is TRBV18 and J is TRBJ2-7, with D tentatively TRBD1 or TRBD2 (5 bases each). Germline CDR1 is KGHSH and CDR2 is LQKENI. V was clipped by 6 bases and J by 2 bases, with 17 bases between them. The CDR3 has 15 amino acids. The CDR3 DNA reads TGTGCCAGCTCCCTCGGGGCATTAAAGACCTACGAGCAGTACTTC. Its protein product is CASSLGALKTYEQYF.

The chain combines TRBV7-2 with TRBJ1-5, with D hard to call. This CDR3 has 15 amino acids. CDR1 and CDR2 (germline): SGHTA, FQGNSA. V was shortened by 5 bases and J by 2 bases, with 13 bases between the two germline ends. CDR3 in amino acids: CASSPSGSGNQPQHF. In nucleotides, the CDR3 is TGTGCCAGCAGCCCCTCTGGATCGGGCAATCAGCCCCAGCATTTT.

As concerns this clone: This may arise from a read error, as a much more abundant clone is one base away. The genes are TRBV28 and TRBJ2-7; TRBD2 matches 10 bases. From germline, CDR1 is MDHEN and CDR2 SYDVKM. The CDR3 has 14 amino acids. J lost 2 bases, V lost 4 bases, and 2 bases had no gene match. The CDR3 DNA is TGTGCCAGCAGTTCAGCGGGGGGGCCCTACGAGCAGTACTTC. It specifies CASSSAGGPYEQYF.

The rearrangement links TRBV21-1 to TRBJ2-7; whether TRBD2, the table's D call, matches the DNA was not checked. TRBV21-1 is a pseudogene. This CDR3 is 16 amino acids long. The CDR3, as DNA: TGTGCCAGCAAGGCAAAGGGGCAGGGAGGTTCCTACGAGCAGTACTTC. Residues: CASKAKGQGGSYEQYF.

V usage is TRBV7-2 and J usage is TRBJ2-5, with a tentative D call TRBD2 (6 bases). The V gene's germline CDR1 is SGHTA and CDR2 FQGNSA. The CDR3 consists of 14 residues. V shed 5 bases and J shed 0 bases, with 10 bases lying between them. The CDR3 protein is CASSPRENQETQYF. Written as DNA, the CDR3 is TGTGCCAGCAGCCCTCGGGAGAACCAAGAGACCCAGTACTTC. Based on the CDR3 plus reference TRBV7-2 and TRBJ2-5, the full variable domain is GAGVSQSPSNKVTEKGKDVELRCDPISGHTALYWYRQSLGQGLEFLIYFQGNSAPDKSGLPSDRFSAERTGGSVSTLTIQRTQQEDSAVYLCASSPRENQETQYFGPGTRLLVL.

J is TRBJ1-5 and V is TRBV7-8, with TRBD1 as a possible D gene (6 bases). This CDR3 has 18 residues. V gave up 2 bases and J gave up 4 bases, with 21 bases separating them. Germline V lookup: CDR1 SGHVS, CDR2 FQNEAQ. For the CDR3, the DNA is TGTGCCAGCAGCTTACTCCAGGGGACTTCCAGCGGAAATCAGCCCCAGCATTTT. It specifies CASSLLQGTSSGNQPQHF.

A few counts support this clone. The chain has TRBV9 and TRBJ2-3, with D possibly being TRBD2 (5 bases). The V gene lost 4 bases and the J gene lost 1 base, with 13 bases spanning the gap. The germline gives CDR1 SGDLS, CDR2 YYNGEE. CDR3 length: 15 residues. CDR3 DNA sequence: TGTGCCAGCAGCACCCACTCAGCGGGCACAGATACGCAGTATTTT. Its translation: CASSTHSAGTDTQYF.

The CDR3 reads CASSQEWTETYEQYF. Written as DNA, the CDR3 is TGCGCCAGCAGCCAAGAATGGACAGAAACCTACGAGCAGTACTTC. This chain links TRBV4-3 with TRBJ2-7; D is possibly TRBD1 (6 bases). The CDR3 has 15 amino acids. Germline V gene lookup returns CDR1 LGHNA and CDR2 YSLEER. Trimming took off 0 bases at V and 2 bases at J, with 11 bases between the two ends.

This chain's CDR3 is CAWSPGLAPNEQFF. DNA of the CDR3: TGTGCCTGGAGTCCGGGACTAGCCCCCAATGAGCAGTTCTTC. The gene calls are TRBV30 and TRBJ2-1; TRBD2 aligns across 9 bases. This CDR3 contains 14 residues. The ends lost 2 bases at V and 6 bases at J; junction bases unmatched: 5. CDR1 and CDR2 (germline): GTSNPN, SVGIG (reference sequence). The full variable domain, in which reference TRBV30 and TRBJ2-1 provide the parts outside the CDR3, is SQTIHQWPATLVQPVGSPLSLECTVEGTSNPNLYWYRQAAGRGLQLLFYSVGIGQISSEVPQNLSASRPQDRQFILSSKKLLLSDSGFYLCAWSPGLAPNEQFFGPGTRLTVL.

This chain connects TRBV11-2 to TRBJ2-2, with a tentative D call TRBD2 (6 bases). The germline V gene encodes CDR1 SGHAT and CDR2 FQNNGV. This CDR3 comprises 15 residues. Trimming stripped 5 bases from V and 4 bases from J, with 14 bases between. CDR3 sequence (DNA): TGTGCCAGCAGCACCCGACTAGGTGGCACCGGGGAGCTGTTTTTT. Residues: CASSTRLGGTGELFF.

The chain uses TRBV6-1 and TRBJ2-7, with 10 bases identical to TRBD1. V lost 4 bases to trimming and J lost 6 bases; unmatched junction nucleotides: 9. The CDR3 contains 15 residues. Germline assignment: CDR1 MNHNS and CDR2 SASEGT. CDR3 region: CASSVSPGTGVEQYF. In DNA form, the CDR3 reads TGTGCCAGCAGTGTTTCCCCCGGGACAGGGGTCGAGCAGTACTTC.